This is a list of T cell receptor beta chains from one sample in a study of CD8+CD57+ T cells in acquired aplastic anemia. TCRdb reanalysed the reads using MiXCR and keeps one entry per CDR3 protein. Here the sample spans around 140,000 distinct CDR3 sequences, around two fifths being singletons. The material sequenced was sorted CD4+, CD8+, or CD8+CD57+ T cells (not recorded which) from PBMCs. These receptors originate from a human donor in good health, serving as a control. Both conserved end residues are part of each CDR3. D genes are given only for firm matches. Clone size is given for some rows only: seen once, a few or many times, or a class if the clone is expanded.

CDR3 | DNA | J | size | V | D
CASSETTGGNEKLFF | TGTGCCAGCAGTGAAACGACAGGGGGTAATGAAAAACTGTTTTTT | TRBJ1-4 | NA | TRBV2 | TRBD1
CSARTSGETQYF | TGCAGTGCTAGGACTAGCGGGGAGACCCAGTACTTC | TRBJ2-5 | NA | TRBV20-1 | TRBD2
CASSQDGQGAFGYTF | TGCGCCAGCAGCCAAGACGGGCAGGGGGCTTTTGGCTACACCTTC | TRBJ1-2 | few | TRBV4-1 | TRBD1
CSVGGSGGEAFF | TGCAGCGTTGGCGGCAGTGGGGGGGAAGCTTTCTTT | TRBJ1-1 | NA | TRBV29-1 | NA
CASSFAQGAYNEQFF | TGTGCCAGCAGCTTTGCACAGGGAGCTTACAATGAGCAGTTCTTC | TRBJ2-1 | NA | TRBV7-2 | NA
CASVRGGIEKLFF | TGTGCCAGCGTGAGGGGTGGAATTGAAAAACTGTTTTTT | TRBJ1-4 | many | TRBV2 | NA
CASSPSGGRSYNEQFF | TGTGCCAGCAGCCCCAGCGGGGGCCGCTCCTACAATGAGCAGTTCTTC | TRBJ2-1 | NA | TRBV4-2 | TRBD2
CASTPGLRKETQYF | TGTGCCAGCACCCCGGGACTTAGAAAAGAGACCCAGTACTTC | TRBJ2-5 | many | TRBV7-9 | NA
CASSSVNRWSYNSPLHF | TGTGCCAGCAGCTCCGTAAATCGCTGGTCCTATAATTCACCCCTCCACTTT | TRBJ1-6 | many | TRBV7-2 | NA
CASSQEGAQPQHF | TGCGCCAGCAGCCAAGAAGGGGCTCAGCCCCAGCATTTT | TRBJ1-5 | NA | TRBV4-1 | NA
CASNPSGGFGNTIYF | TGTGCCAGCAACCCCAGCGGGGGGTTTGGAAACACCATATATTTT | TRBJ1-3 | many | TRBV12-3/TRBV12-4 | NA
CASSWASSYNEQFF | TGTGCCAGCTCATGGGCGAGCTCCTACAATGAGCAGTTCTTC | TRBJ2-1 | NA | TRBV28 | NA
CASTQGLGGYTF | TGTGCCAGCACCCAGGGCTTAGGAGGCTACACCTTC | TRBJ1-2 | NA | TRBV2 | NA
CASSPRTGGVYGYTF | TGTGCCAGTAGTCCCCGGACAGGGGGCGTCTATGGCTACACCTTC | TRBJ1-2 | NA | TRBV19 | TRBD1
CASTEGQGGSYEQYF | TGTGCCAGCACCGAGGGACAGGGCGGCTCCTACGAGCAGTACTTC | TRBJ2-7 | NA | TRBV6-1 | TRBD1
CSARVGVGGGHEKLFF | TGCAGTGCTAGAGTAGGGGTAGGGGGGGGCCATGAAAAACTGTTTTTT | TRBJ1-4 | NA | TRBV20-1 | NA
CASSIYLCSVYVGYNEQFF | NA | TRBJ2-1 | NA | TRBV25-1 | NA
CASSEGDEGKRIF | TGTGCCAGCAGTGAAGGGGACGAGGGCAAGAGGATCTTT | TRBJ1-6 | NA | TRBV6-1 | NA
CATSERGRETQYF | TGTGCCACCAGTGAACGGGGGAGGGAGACCCAGTACTTC | TRBJ2-5 | many | TRBV24-1 | NA
CATSDFGGDTGQFF | TGTGCCACCAGTGATTTTGGCGGGGATACGGGGCAGTTCTTC | TRBJ2-1 | NA | TRBV24-1 | NA
CAWSREGGNGYTF | TGTGCCTGGAGTAGGGAGGGCGGTAATGGCTACACCTTC | TRBJ1-2 | few | TRBV30 | NA
CASSAGGNVLTF | TGTGCCAGCAGCGCCGGGGGCAACGTCCTGACTTTC | TRBJ2-6 | NA | TRBV7-7 | NA
CSASPRGQPQHF | TGCAGTGCTAGTCCCCGGGGTCAGCCCCAGCATTTT | TRBJ1-5 | many | TRBV20-1 | NA
CATGRLRGRVRSPLHF | TGTGCCACCGGCAGACTGCGGGGGCGGGTTCGATCACCCCTCCACTTT | TRBJ1-6 | NA | TRBV15 | NA
CASSGTGEHNYGYTF | TGTGCCAGCAGTGGGACAGGGGAACACAACTATGGCTACACCTTC | TRBJ1-2 | once | TRBV2 | TRBD1
CASSLAKNTEAFF | TGTGCCAGCAGTTTAGCGAAGAACACTGAAGCTTTCTTT | TRBJ1-1 | NA | TRBV12-3/TRBV12-4 | NA
CASSFRHPGGYTF | TGTGCCAGCAGTTTTAGGCACCCGGGTGGCTACACCTTC | TRBJ1-2 | many | TRBV12-3/TRBV12-4 | NA
CSVERVGSYEQYF | TGCAGCGTTGAACGGGTCGGATCCTACGAGCAGTACTTC | TRBJ2-7 | NA | TRBV29-1 | NA
CATGGELNQPQHF | TGTGCCACCGGGGGGGAGCTTAATCAGCCCCAGCATTTT | TRBJ1-5 | many | TRBV24-1 | NA